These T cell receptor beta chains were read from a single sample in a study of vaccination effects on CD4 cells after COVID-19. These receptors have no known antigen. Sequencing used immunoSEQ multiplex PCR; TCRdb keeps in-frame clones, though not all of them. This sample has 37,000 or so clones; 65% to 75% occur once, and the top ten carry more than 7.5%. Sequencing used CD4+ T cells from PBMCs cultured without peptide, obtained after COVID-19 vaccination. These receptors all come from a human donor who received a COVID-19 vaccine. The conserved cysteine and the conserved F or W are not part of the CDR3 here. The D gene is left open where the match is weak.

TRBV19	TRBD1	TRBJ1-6	ASKQGFVLNSPLH
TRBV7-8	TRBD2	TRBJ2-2	ASSLEYQRGGHGATGELF
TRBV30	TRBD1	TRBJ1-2	ASKTGAEGYT
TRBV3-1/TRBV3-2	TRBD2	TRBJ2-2	ASSYRGAGELF
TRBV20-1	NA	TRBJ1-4	SAGREKLF
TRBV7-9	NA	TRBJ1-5	ASSLRGQPQH
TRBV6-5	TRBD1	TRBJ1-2	ASRSGQIYGYT
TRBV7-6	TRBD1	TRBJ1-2	ASSLWTSGTGSSFNYGYT
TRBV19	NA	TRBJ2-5	ATGRGGTQETQY
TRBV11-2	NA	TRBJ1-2	ASSPTGTTNYGYT
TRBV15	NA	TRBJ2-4	ATSRVMVLAKNIQY
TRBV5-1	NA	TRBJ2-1	ASSLEAAIIYNEQF
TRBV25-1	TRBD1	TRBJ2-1	ASSVRQGATHEQF
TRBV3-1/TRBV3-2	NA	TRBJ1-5	ASSQEPGWLGNQPQH
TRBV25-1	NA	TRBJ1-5	ASSRGDQPQH
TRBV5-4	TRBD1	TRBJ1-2	ASSSPGTGYGYT
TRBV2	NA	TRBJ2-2	ASGDDTGELF
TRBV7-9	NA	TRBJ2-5	ASSLVTLKPFQETQY
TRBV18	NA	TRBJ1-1	ASSPYIRGSNTEAF
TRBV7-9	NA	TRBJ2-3	ASSLPGRRTDTQY
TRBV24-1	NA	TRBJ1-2	ATPSGLGGKGYT
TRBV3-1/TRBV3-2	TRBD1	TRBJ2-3	ASSGQLRGSTDTQY
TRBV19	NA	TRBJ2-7	ASSFASSYEQY
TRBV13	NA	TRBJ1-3	ASSFYADFSGNTIY
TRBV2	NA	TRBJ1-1	ASSRDTLSPEAF
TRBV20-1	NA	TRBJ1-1	SAGLNTEAF
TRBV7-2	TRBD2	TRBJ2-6	ASSLVAGYSGANVLT
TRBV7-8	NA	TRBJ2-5	ASTKTLQWQETQY
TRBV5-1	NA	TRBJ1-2	ASANERLPYGYT
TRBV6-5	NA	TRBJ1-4	ASRRTPATNEKLF
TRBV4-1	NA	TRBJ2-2	ASSQGTVGSTGELF
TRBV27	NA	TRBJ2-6	ASSSFLSGANVLT
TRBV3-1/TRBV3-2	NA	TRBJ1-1	ASSLTGGTEAF
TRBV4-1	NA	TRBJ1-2	ASSQEGQGVQGGYT
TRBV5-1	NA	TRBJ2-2	ASSSRDANTGELF
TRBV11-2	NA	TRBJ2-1	ASSLRLSSEQF
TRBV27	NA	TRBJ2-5	ASSFLGALETQY
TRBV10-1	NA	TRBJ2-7	ASSDRAYEQY
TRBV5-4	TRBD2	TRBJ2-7	ASSPEGGLAVREQY
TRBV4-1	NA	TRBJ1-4	GPTNEKLF
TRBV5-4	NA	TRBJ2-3	ASSSKGTDTQY
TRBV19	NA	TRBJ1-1	ASLPGVMNTEAF
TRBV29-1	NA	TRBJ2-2	SVEDHLWEWWTGELF
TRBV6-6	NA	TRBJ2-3	ASSFGQFTDTQY
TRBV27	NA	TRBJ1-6	ASSSVNSPLH
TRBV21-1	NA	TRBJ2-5	ASSKGVKGETQY
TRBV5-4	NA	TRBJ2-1	ASSPGRLSINEQF
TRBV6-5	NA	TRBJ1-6	ASNFGQGYSPLH
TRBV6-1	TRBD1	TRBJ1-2	ASSETPGQNYGYT
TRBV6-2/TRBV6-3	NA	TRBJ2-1	ASSYRSNEQF
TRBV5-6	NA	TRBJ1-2	ASSFRPGNGYT
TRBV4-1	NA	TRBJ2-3	ASSQRGSSDTQY
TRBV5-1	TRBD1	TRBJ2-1	ASSKPSGTGTYNEQF
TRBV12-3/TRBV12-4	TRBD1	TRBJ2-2	ASSFQGARELF
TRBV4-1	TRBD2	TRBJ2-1	ASSQYDSGGYYNEQF
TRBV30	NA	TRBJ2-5	AWSQGLGVSTQY
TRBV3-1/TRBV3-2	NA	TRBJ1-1	ASSLGHQNTEAF
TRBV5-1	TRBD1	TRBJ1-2	ASRIGGQEGYT
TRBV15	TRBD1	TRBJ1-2	ATSRGLILGDRGPYGYT